These 31 T cell receptor beta chains originate from one sample sequenced in a study of cytomegalovirus exposure and HLA in healthy donors. The PCR used 60 Vbeta and 13 Jbeta primers. The method was immunoSEQ multiplex PCR; TCRdb's version includes in-frame clones alone and lacks a portion of them. The sample lists 150,000 to 200,000 clones; approximately 85% were seen once. What was sequenced was PBMCs. These TCRs come from a woman between 18 and 29 years old in good health and CMV-seronegative.

The V call is TRBV7-2, the J call TRBJ1-2; 10 nucleotides match TRBD1. V shed 5 bases and J 8 bases; nucleotides not matched to a gene: 5. From germline, CDR1 is SGHTA and CDR2 FQGNSA. This CDR3 contains 13 residues. The CDR3 sequence is CASSKDRGDGYTF. The CDR3 DNA reads as TGTGCCAGCAGCAAGGACAGGGGGGACGGCTACACCTTC.

The chain is built from TRBV9 and TRBJ1-3; 7 bases fit TRBD1. Germline CDR1 and CDR2: SGDLS and YYNGEE. V dropped 2 bases and J dropped 0; count of bases not matched to a gene: 11. The CDR3 contains 18 residues. The CDR3 protein is CASSVRTGALSSGNTIYF. CDR3 DNA: TGTGCCAGCAGCGTCCGTACAGGGGCCTTGAGCTCTGGAAACACCATATATTTT.

This sequence joins TRBV7-9 and TRBJ1-3; no firm D call. Trimming shortened V by 0 bases and J by 2 bases, and 5 bases separated the two germline ends. Germline CDR1 and CDR2: SEHNR and FQNEAQ (reference sequence). This CDR3 region has 14 residues. The CDR3 is CASSLAGTGNTIYF. In nucleotides, the CDR3 is TGTGCCAGCAGCTTAGCCGGGACTGGAAACACCATATATTTT.

This clone occurred once. The chain recombines TRBV7-6 with TRBJ2-1; 13 bases agree with TRBD2. The CDR3 covers 16 residues. V lost 0 bases to trimming and J lost 6 bases; unmatched junction nucleotides: 2. The V gene's germline CDR1 is SGHVS and CDR2 FNYEAQ. CDR3 residues: CASSLAGTSGINEQFF. The CDR3 nucleotides read TGTGCCAGCAGCTTAGCGGGGACTAGCGGGATCAATGAGCAGTTCTTC.

This clone was counted a single time. The rearrangement links TRBV5-1 to TRBJ2-3; D is possibly TRBD1 (6 bases). The CDR3 contains 13 residues. Deletions cut 7 bases from V and 8 bases from J, with 17 bases between. CDR1 is SGHRS and CDR2 is YFSETQ in the germline V gene. The chain's CDR3 is CASGLGAGITQYF. In nucleotides, the CDR3 is TGCGCCAGCGGTCTGGGGGCAGGAATTACGCAGTATTTT.

The rearrangement joins TRBV27 to TRBJ2-7, with 7 bases lining up with TRBD1. The CDR3 contains 16 residues. The germline V gene has CDR1 MNHEY and CDR2 SMNVEV (reference sequence). V lost 4 bases to trimming and J lost 1 base; unmatched junction nucleotides: 10. The CDR3 here is CASSSYSQGESYEQYF. The CDR3 nucleotides read TGTGCCAGCAGTTCCTATTCCCAGGGGGAATCCTACGAGCAGTACTTC.

This chain links TRBV9 with TRBJ2-3; TRBD1 matches 7 bases. The CDR3 sequence is 17 residues long. Germline V gives CDR1 SGDLS, CDR2 YYNGEE. V dropped 3 bases and J dropped 4; count of bases not matched to a gene: 14. The CDR3 DNA sequence: TGTGCCAGCAGCGCCACTGTCCGACAGGGATATGCAGATACGCAGTATTTT. Protein sequence: CASSATVRQGYADTQYF.

This chain links TRBV29-1 with TRBJ2-6, with D perhaps matching TRBD2 (5 bases). V was trimmed by 5 bases and J by 3 bases, leaving 11 bases between them. This CDR3 is built from 14 residues. Germline CDR1 SQVTM, CDR2 ANQGSEA. The CDR3: CSVILAGGANVLTF. CDR3 bases: TGCAGCGTTATTTTGGCGGGTGGGGCCAACGTCCTGACTTTC.

The chain recombines TRBV28 with TRBJ2-7; 7 bases align to TRBD2. Germline loops: CDR1 MDHEN, CDR2 SYDVKM. CDR3 length: 12 amino acids. V was pared by 2 bases and J by 7 bases, with 2 bases of the junction left unmatched. The CDR3 sequence is CASSLPGGEQYF. DNA for the CDR3: TGTGCCAGCAGTTTACCCGGGGGGGAGCAGTACTTC.

This clone has at least ten counts. The chain carries TRBV7-2 and TRBJ2-7, with D perhaps TRBD2 (5 bases). With 6 bases removed from V and 0 bases from J, the gap between germline ends came to 15 bases. Germline CDR1 SGHTA, CDR2 FQGNSA. The CDR3 runs to 15 residues. Written as DNA, the CDR3 is TGTGCCAGCAGTAAAAGCGGACTTCCCTCCTACGAGCAGTACTTC. It is translated as CASSKSGLPSYEQYF.

This clone appeared once. The V gene is TRBV5-8, the J gene TRBJ1-2; 8 nucleotides match TRBD1. This CDR3 comprises 13 residues. The V segment lost 4 bases and the J segment 7 bases; nucleotides outside the gene matches: 6. Germline CDR1 and CDR2: SGHTS and YDEGEE. The CDR3 reads CASSLQGVGGYTF. The CDR3 nucleotides are TGTGCCAGCAGCCTACAGGGGGTTGGTGGCTACACCTTC.

The CDR3 sequence: CASSVRTGAYEQYF. The DNA of the CDR3 is TGTGCCAGCAGTGTCCGGACGGGAGCCTACGAGCAGTACTTC. V gene TRBV6-5 combines with J gene TRBJ2-7; D perhaps matches TRBD2 (6 bases). The CDR3 sequence is 14 residues long. Germline V gives CDR1 MNHEY, CDR2 SVGAGI. The germline V and J ends were trimmed by 5 bases and 2 bases, with 13 bases remaining between them.

This clone occurred once. V gene TRBV5-1 combines with J gene TRBJ1-5, with D tentatively TRBD1 (5 bases). In germline, CDR1 is SGHRS, CDR2 YFSETQ. This CDR3 is 15 amino acids long. V shed 0 bases and J shed 6 bases, with 13 bases lying between them. DNA of the CDR3: TGCGCCAGCAGCTTGGTCCCGGGGGTTGGTCAGCCCCAGCATTTT. Protein: CASSLVPGVGQPQHF.

V is TRBV19 and J is TRBJ2-5; D is possibly TRBD2 (5 bases). The V and J ends lost 6 bases and 12 bases respectively, with 20 bases between them. CDR1 and CDR2 (germline): LNHDA, SQIVND (reference sequence). The CDR3 runs 13 residues. In nucleotides, the CDR3 is TGTGCCAGTAGGGAGCACCAGGACTGGTTGAAGTACTTC. Protein product: CASREHQDWLKYF.

The chain links TRBV18 to TRBJ1-1; 8 nucleotides line up with TRBD1. In germline, CDR1 is KGHSH, CDR2 LQKENI. Trimming took 4 bases from V and 4 from J; bases not matched to a gene: 5. The CDR3 has 14 residues. CDR3 DNA sequence: TGTGCCAGCTCACAGGACAGGGTAAGCACTGAAGCTTTCTTT. Translation: CASSQDRVSTEAFF.

This sequence joins TRBV10-3 and TRBJ2-2; tentatively, D is TRBD2 (5 bases). Germline lookup yields CDR1 ENHRY and CDR2 SYGVKD. Trimming pared 3 bases from V and 1 base from J, leaving 9 bases between. The CDR3 is made up of 15 amino acids. This CDR3 is CAISDSGLNTGELFF. The CDR3 DNA follows: TGTGCCATCAGTGATTCGGGATTGAACACCGGGGAGCTGTTTTTT.

Concerning this clone: This CDR3 is also generated by other DNA sequences in the sample. The chain uses TRBV5-1 and TRBJ2-7; 11 nucleotides line up with TRBD2. This CDR3 is built from 14 residues. Germline CDR1 reads SGHRS; CDR2 reads YFSETQ. Unmatched junction bases numbered 3, after V lost 3 bases and J lost 4 bases. The CDR3 spells CASSWTSGLYEQYF. The CDR3 nucleotides are TGCGCCAGCAGCTGGACTAGCGGGCTTTACGAGCAGTACTTC.

This chain uses TRBV5-1 with TRBJ2-5; TRBD2 matches 8 bases. Germline CDR1 reads SGHRS; CDR2 reads YFSETQ. CDR3 size: 15 residues. With V trimmed by 3 bases and J by 6 bases, 10 bases remained unmatched. CDR3 amino acids: CASSSSSGGGQTQYF. The CDR3, as DNA: TGCGCCAGCAGCTCCTCCAGCGGGGGTGGGCAGACCCAGTACTTC.

The J gene is TRBJ2-7, the V gene TRBV7-8; 7 positions match TRBD2. The CDR3 length is 13 residues. V lost 8 bases, J lost 2 bases, and 6 bases stayed unmatched. CDR1 SGHVS and CDR2 FQNEAQ come from the germline V gene. CDR3 in amino acids: CASGVAGTYEQYF. The CDR3 nucleotides read TGTGCCAGCGGGGTAGCGGGTACCTACGAGCAGTACTTC.

The chain links TRBV11-3 to TRBJ2-7; weak D call: TRBD2 (7 bases). The V end lost 5 bases, the J end lost 7 bases, and 15 bases lay between the germline ends. CDR1 and CDR2 from the germline V gene are SGHNT and YENEEA. This CDR3 comprises 13 residues. CDR3 nucleotide sequence: TGTGCCAGCAGCCCCCAAGGGGGAGGGGAGCAGTACTTC. Its protein is CASSPQGGGEQYF.

This clone was counted a single time. The chain recombines TRBV6-6 with TRBJ2-1; a weak D match, TRBD2 (6 bases). This CDR3 has 16 amino acids. V shed 7 bases and J shed 8 bases, with 24 bases lying between them. Looked up from germline, CDR1 is MNHNY and CDR2 is SVGAGI (reference sequence). The CDR3 loop reads CASTLRTSTLGDEQFF. The CDR3 DNA follows: TGTGCCAGCACCTTACGAACTAGCACGCTAGGGGATGAGCAGTTCTTC.

The chain links TRBV15 to TRBJ2-1, with D possibly being TRBD2 (6 bases). With 3 bases removed from V and 9 bases from J, the gap between germline ends came to 18 bases. CDR3 length: 15 amino acids. Germline V gives CDR1 LNHNV, CDR2 YYDKDF (reference sequence). Here the CDR3 DNA reads TGTGCCACCAGCAGTGCGGGGAGCCGAGACGGTGAGCAGTTCTTC. Protein: CATSSAGSRDGEQFF. Variable domain in full (rest from reference TRBV15 and TRBJ2-1): DAMVIQNPRYQVTQFGKPVTLSCSQTLNHNVMYWYQQKSSQAPKLLFHYYDKDFNNEADTPDNFQSRRPNTSFCFLDIRSPGLGDTAMYLCATSSAGSRDGEQFFGPGTRLTVL.

The chain joins TRBV10-3 to TRBJ1-1; 9 positions match TRBD1. V trimming: 6 bases; J trimming: 5 bases; junction bases outside the gene matches: 10. The CDR3 length is 15 residues. CDR1 and CDR2 (germline): ENHRY, SYGVKD. CDR3 DNA: TGTGCCATCAGGCCGGGACAGGGTAAGGTAACTGAAGCTTTCTTT. Translating it yields CAIRPGQGKVTEAFF.

This clone has a handful of counts. V and J are TRBV6-5 and TRBJ2-2; perhaps TRBD1 as D (6 bases). Trimming stripped 6 bases from V and 1 base from J, with 9 bases between. This CDR3 has 14 amino acids. The V gene's germline CDR1 is MNHEY and CDR2 SVGAGI. The CDR3 DNA sequence: TGTGCCAGCAGCAGGACAGAGAACACCGGGGAGCTGTTTTTT. Translating it yields CASSRTENTGELFF.

J is TRBJ2-2 and V is TRBV5-4; weak D call: TRBD2 (5 bases). The CDR3 length is 15 residues. The germline V gene encodes CDR1 SGHNT and CDR2 YYREEE (reference sequence). Trimming cost V 3 bases and J 0 bases, with 9 bases left between them. CDR3 loop: CASSSTTANTGELFF. CDR3 DNA sequence: TGTGCCAGCAGCTCGACTACCGCGAACACCGGGGAGCTGTTTTTT. Supplemented by reference TRBV5-4 and TRBJ2-2, the full variable domain reads ETGVTQSPTHLIKTRGQQVTLRCSSQSGHNTVSWYQQALGQGPQFIFQYYREEENGRGNFPPRFSGLQFPNYSSELNVNALELDDSALYLCASSSTTANTGELFFGEGSRLTVL.

Of note for this clone: Other DNA sequences from this sample encode an identical CDR3 as well. The chain links TRBV5-1 to TRBJ2-7; 8 bases agree with TRBD2. Unmatched junction bases numbered 3, after V lost 4 bases and J lost 3 bases. The CDR3 sequence is 13 residues long. Looked up from germline, CDR1 is SGHRS and CDR2 is YFSETQ. The CDR3 protein is CASSPGGGYEQYF. The CDR3 DNA reads TGCGCCAGCAGCCCGGGAGGGGGCTACGAGCAGTACTTC.

The V call is TRBV27, the J call TRBJ1-5; TRBD1 agrees at 8 bases. The trim removed 5 bases at V and 4 bases at J, leaving 7 bases unmatched. The length of the CDR3 is 15 residues. The germline V gene has CDR1 MNHEY and CDR2 SMNVEV (reference sequence). The chain's CDR3 is CASSPRDRPNQPQHF. Written as DNA, the CDR3 is TGTGCCAGCAGTCCCCGGGACAGGCCAAATCAGCCCCAGCATTTT.

The CDR3 region has the DNA TGTGCCTGGAGGAAAAACCAGGGGGCCCCCTACGAGCAGTACTTC. Translating gives CAWRKNQGAPYEQYF. This rearrangement joins TRBV30 to TRBJ2-7, with 8 bases identical to TRBD1. The CDR3 totals 15 residues. Per the germline V gene, CDR1 is GTSNPN and CDR2 is SVGIG (reference sequence). J was trimmed by 2 bases and V by 3 bases; bases with no gene match: 9.

The chain combines TRBV11-2 with TRBJ1-5, with TRBD1 matching 11 bases. Looked up from germline, CDR1 is SGHAT and CDR2 is FQNNGV. The CDR3 runs 19 residues. V was clipped by 1 base and J by 5 bases; unmatched bases: 13. The CDR3 here is CASSLVGTGGRLSDQPQHF. In DNA form, the CDR3 reads TGTGCCAGCAGCTTAGTAGGGACAGGGGGTAGGTTGTCCGATCAGCCCCAGCATTTT. The full variable domain, with the rest looked up from reference TRBV11-2 and TRBJ1-5, is EAGVAQSPRYKIIEKRQSVAFWCNPISGHATLYWYQQILGQGPKLLIQFQNNGVVDDSQLPKDRFSAERLKGVDSTLKIQPAKLEDSAVYLCASSLVGTGGRLSDQPQHFGDGTRLSIL.

The CDR3 DNA sequence: TGTGCCAGCTTTAGAGTTCGGGTGGCCAGAATGCGCGGCAGGGTGAACACTGAAGCTTTCTTT. Protein product: CASFRVRVARMRGRVNTEAFF. The chain combines TRBV27 with TRBJ1-1; the D gene is possibly TRBD1 (5 bases). In germline, CDR1 is MNHEY, CDR2 SMNVEV (reference sequence). The CDR3 sequence is 21 residues long. Trimming cost V 8 bases and J 0 bases, with 34 bases left between them.

The V gene is TRBV5-1, the J gene TRBJ2-3, with D unclear. The germline V and J ends were trimmed by 2 bases and 0 bases, with 7 bases remaining between them. This CDR3 is built from 14 residues. CDR1 SGHRS and CDR2 YFSETQ come from the germline V gene. The CDR3 region is CASSFTDSTDTQYF. Written as DNA, the CDR3 is TGCGCCAGCAGCTTCACAGATAGCACAGATACGCAGTATTTT.